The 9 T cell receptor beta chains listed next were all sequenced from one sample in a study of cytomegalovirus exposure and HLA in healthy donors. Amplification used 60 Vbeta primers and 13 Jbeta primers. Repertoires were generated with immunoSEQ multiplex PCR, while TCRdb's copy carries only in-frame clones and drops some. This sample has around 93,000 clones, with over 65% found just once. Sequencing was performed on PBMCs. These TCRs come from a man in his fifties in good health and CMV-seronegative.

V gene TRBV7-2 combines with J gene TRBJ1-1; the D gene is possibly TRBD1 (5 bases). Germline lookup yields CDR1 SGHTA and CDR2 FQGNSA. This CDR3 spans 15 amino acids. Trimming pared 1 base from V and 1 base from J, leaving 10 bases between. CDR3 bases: TGTGCCAGCAGCTTAGTGGCAGGGCCGAACACTGAAGCTTTCTTT. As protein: CASSLVAGPNTEAFF.

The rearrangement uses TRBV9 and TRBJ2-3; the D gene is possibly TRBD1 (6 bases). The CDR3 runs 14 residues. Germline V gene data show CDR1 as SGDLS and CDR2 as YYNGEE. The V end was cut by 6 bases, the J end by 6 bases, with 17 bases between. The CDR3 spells CASTPGVGLDTQYF. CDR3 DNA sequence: TGTGCCAGCACCCCAGGGGTCGGGTTGGATACGCAGTATTTT.

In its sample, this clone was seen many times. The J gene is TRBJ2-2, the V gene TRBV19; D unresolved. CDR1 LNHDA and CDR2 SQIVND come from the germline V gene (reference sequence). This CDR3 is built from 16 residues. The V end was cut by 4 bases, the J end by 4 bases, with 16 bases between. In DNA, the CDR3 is TGTGCCAGTAGTACCTCGACTTTTCTACGCACCGGGGAGCTGTTTTTT. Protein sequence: CASSTSTFLRTGELFF.

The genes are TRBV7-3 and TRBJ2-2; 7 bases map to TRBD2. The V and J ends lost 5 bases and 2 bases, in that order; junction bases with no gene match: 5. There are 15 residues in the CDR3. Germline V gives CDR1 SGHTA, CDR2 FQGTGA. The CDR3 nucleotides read TGTGCCAGCAGCGTCGGGACTACAAACACCGGGGAGCTGTTTTTT. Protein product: CASSVGTTNTGELFF.

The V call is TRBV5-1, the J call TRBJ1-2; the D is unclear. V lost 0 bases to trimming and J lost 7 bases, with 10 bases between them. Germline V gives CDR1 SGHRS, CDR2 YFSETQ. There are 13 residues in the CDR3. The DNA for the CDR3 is TGCGCCAGCAGCTTGGAGGCAGCAGGTGGCTACACCTTC. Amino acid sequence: CASSLEAAGGYTF.

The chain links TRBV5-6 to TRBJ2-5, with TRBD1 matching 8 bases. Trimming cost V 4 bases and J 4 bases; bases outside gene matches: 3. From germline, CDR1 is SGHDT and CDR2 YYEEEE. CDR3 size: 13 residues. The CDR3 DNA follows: TGTGCCAGCAGCCTGGACAGGGCAGAGACCCAGTACTTC. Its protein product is CASSLDRAETQYF.

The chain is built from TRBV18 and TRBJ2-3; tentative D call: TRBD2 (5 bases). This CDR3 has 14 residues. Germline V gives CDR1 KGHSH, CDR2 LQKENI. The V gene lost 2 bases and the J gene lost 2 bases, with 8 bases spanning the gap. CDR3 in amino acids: CASSPVDSTDTQYF. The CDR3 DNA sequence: TGTGCCAGCTCACCAGTGGACTCCACAGATACGCAGTATTTT.

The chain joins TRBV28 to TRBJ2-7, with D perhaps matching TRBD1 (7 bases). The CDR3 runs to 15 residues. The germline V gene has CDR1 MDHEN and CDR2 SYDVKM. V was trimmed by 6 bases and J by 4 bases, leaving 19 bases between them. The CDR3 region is CASSAQGRRLYEQYF. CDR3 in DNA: TGTGCCAGCAGCGCACAGGGGAGGAGGTTATACGAGCAGTACTTC.

The CDR3 loop reads CASRWGGQVPYEQYF. For the CDR3, the DNA is TGTGCCAGCAGGTGGGGAGGACAGGTTCCCTACGAGCAGTACTTC. The chain combines TRBV27 with TRBJ2-7, with D perhaps TRBD1 (7 bases). CDR3 length: 15 amino acids. Germline V gene lookup returns CDR1 MNHEY and CDR2 SMNVEV (reference sequence). The germline V and J ends were trimmed by 6 bases and 2 bases, with 17 bases remaining between them.